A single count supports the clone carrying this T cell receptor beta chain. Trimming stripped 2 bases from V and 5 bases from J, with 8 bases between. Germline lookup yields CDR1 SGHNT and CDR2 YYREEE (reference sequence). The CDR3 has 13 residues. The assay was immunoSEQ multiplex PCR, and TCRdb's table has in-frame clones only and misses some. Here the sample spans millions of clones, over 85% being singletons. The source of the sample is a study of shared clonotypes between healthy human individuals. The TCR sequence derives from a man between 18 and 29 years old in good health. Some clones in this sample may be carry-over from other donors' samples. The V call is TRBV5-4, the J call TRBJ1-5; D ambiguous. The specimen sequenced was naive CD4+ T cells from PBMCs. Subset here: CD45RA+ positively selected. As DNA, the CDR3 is TGTGCCAGCAGCTTAGGCGAGGATCAGCCCCAGCATTTT. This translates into CASSLGEDQPQHF. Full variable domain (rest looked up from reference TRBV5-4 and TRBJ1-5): ETGVTQSPTHLIKTRGQQVTLRCSSQSGHNTVSWYQQALGQGPQFIFQYYREEENGRGNFPPRFSGLQFPNYSSELNVNALELDDSALYLCASSLGEDQPQHFGDGTRLSIL.